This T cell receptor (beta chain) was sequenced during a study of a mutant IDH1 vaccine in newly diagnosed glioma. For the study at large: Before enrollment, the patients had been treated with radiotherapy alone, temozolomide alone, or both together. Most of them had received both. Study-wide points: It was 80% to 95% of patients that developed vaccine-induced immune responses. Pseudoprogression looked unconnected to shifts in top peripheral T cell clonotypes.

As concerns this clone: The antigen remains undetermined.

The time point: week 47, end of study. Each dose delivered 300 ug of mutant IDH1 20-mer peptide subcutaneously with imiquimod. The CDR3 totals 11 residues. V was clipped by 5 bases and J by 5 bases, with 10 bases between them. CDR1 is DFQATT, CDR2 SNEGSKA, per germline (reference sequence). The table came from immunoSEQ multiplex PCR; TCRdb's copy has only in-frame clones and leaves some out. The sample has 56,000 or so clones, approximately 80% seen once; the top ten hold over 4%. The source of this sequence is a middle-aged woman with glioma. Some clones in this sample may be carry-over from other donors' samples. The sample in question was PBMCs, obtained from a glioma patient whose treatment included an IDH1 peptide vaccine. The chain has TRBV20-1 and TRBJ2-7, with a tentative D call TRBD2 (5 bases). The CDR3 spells CSAVHGDEQYF. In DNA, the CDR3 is TGCAGTGCTGTCCACGGGGACGAGCAGTACTTC.